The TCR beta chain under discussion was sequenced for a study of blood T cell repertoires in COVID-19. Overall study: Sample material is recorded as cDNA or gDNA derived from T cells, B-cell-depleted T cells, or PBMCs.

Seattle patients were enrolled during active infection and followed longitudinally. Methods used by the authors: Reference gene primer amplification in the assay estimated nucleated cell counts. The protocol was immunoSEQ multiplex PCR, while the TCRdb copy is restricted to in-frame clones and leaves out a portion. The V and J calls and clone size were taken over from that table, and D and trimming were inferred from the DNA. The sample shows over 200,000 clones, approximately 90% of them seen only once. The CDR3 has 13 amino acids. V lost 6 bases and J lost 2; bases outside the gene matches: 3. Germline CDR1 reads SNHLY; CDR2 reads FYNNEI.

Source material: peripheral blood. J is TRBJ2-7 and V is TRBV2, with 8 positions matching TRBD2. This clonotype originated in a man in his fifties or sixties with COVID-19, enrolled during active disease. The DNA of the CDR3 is TGTGCCAGCAGAGACGGGGGGGCCTACGAGCAGTACTTC. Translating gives CASRDGGAYEQYF.